Presented here are 20 T cell receptor beta chains from one specimen sequenced in a study of CD8 T cells in Susac syndrome. Reverse transcription of about 0.5 to 1 ug RNA was carried out with random hexamers. TCRdb re-called the immunoSEQ multiplex PCR reads with MiXCR, one entry per CDR3 protein. This table has approximately 230,000 distinct CDR3 sequences, roughly 95% appearing once. Material: CD4+ T cells from PBMCs. All receptors come from a human donor with multiple sclerosis.

The chain has TRBV10-3 and TRBJ1-1, with D possibly TRBD1 on 6 matching bases. This CDR3 spans 15 amino acids. V lost 6 bases and J lost 1, with 15 bases in between. The germline V gene encodes CDR1 ENHRY and CDR2 SYGVKD. Written as DNA, the CDR3 is TGTGCCATCAGACAGGGTTCCTCCAGGAACACTGAAGCTTTCTTT. Translation: CAIRQGSSRNTEAFF.

This clonotype was found once. V is TRBV5-1 and J is TRBJ1-1; 8 bases map to TRBD1. The junction had 4 bases not matched to a gene; V was cut back by 1 base and J by 5 bases. From germline, CDR1 is SGHRS and CDR2 YFSETQ. The CDR3 extends over 14 amino acids. The CDR3 reads CASSLTGGLTEAFF. The CDR3 DNA is TGCGCCAGCAGCTTGACAGGGGGGTTGACTGAAGCTTTCTTT.

V and J are TRBV12-3 or TRBV12-4 and TRBJ2-7, with TRBD2 as a possible D gene (5 bases). The V end lost 5 bases, the J end lost 0 bases, and 11 bases lay between the germline ends. The CDR3 sequence is 14 residues long. The CDR3 sequence: CASSRGLFSYEQYF. The CDR3 DNA reads TGTGCCAGCAGTCGCGGACTGTTCTCCTACGAGCAGTACTTC.

This chain links TRBV2 with TRBJ2-3; perhaps TRBD2 as D (6 bases). Looked up from germline, CDR1 is SNHLY and CDR2 is FYNNEI. There are 16 residues in the CDR3. V was trimmed by 3 bases and J by 0 bases, leaving 13 bases between them. CDR3 sequence (DNA): TGTGCCAGCAGTGAGCCCCAGCGGGCTAGCACAGATACGCAGTATTTT. It codes for CASSEPQRASTDTQYF.

The genes are TRBV29-1 and TRBJ2-1, with D hard to call. This CDR3 is 14 amino acids long. Germline V gene lookup returns CDR1 SQVTM and CDR2 ANQGSEA. The germline V and J ends were trimmed by 2 bases and 3 bases, with 11 bases remaining between them. Here the CDR3 DNA reads TGCAGCGTTGAACCGACGGCGGTCTACAATGAGCAGTTCTTC. It codes for CSVEPTAVYNEQFF.

The genes are TRBV19 and TRBJ1-5; tentative D call: TRBD1 (6 bases). The CDR3 sequence is 14 residues long. V was clipped by 1 base and J by 5 bases, with 9 bases between them. In germline, CDR1 is LNHDA, CDR2 SQIVND (reference sequence). In nucleotides, the CDR3 is TGTGCCAGTAGTATAGCGAGGGGGGATCAGCCCCAGCATTTT. It specifies CASSIARGDQPQHF.

In DNA, the CDR3 is TGTGCCAGCAGCTTGGCGCCAGGGGTGGAGTACGAGCAGTACTTC. This codes for CASSLAPGVEYEQYF. The chain uses TRBV5-4 and TRBJ2-7; D may be TRBD1 (6 bases). Trimming left V 0 bases short and J 4 bases short, with 14 bases between. Germline CDR1 SGHNT, CDR2 YYREEE (reference sequence). This CDR3 region has 15 residues.

The chain recombines TRBV4-1 with TRBJ1-3; D ambiguous. The CDR3 runs to 13 residues. Looked up from germline, CDR1 is MGHRA and CDR2 is YSYEKL. With 7 bases removed from V and 0 bases from J, the gap between germline ends came to 7 bases. The CDR3 reads CASMANSGNTIYF. DNA of the CDR3: TGCGCCAGCATGGCAAACTCTGGAAACACCATATATTTT.

This chain connects TRBV3-1 to TRBJ2-1, with no clear D. From germline, CDR1 is LGHDT and CDR2 YNNKEL (reference sequence). V was pared by 1 base and J by 5 bases, with 6 bases between. This CDR3 spans 13 amino acids. The CDR3 DNA is TGTGCCAGCAGCCAAGTTACTAACAATGAGCAGTTCTTC. Its translation: CASSQVTNNEQFF.

The chain recombines TRBV2 with TRBJ2-3; TRBD2 matches 13 bases. Germline-derived CDR1 and CDR2 are SNHLY and FYNNEI. V lost 7 bases to trimming and J lost 4 bases; unmatched junction nucleotides: 5. This CDR3 spans 15 amino acids. In DNA, the CDR3 is TGTGCCAGCACCATCGGACTAGCGGGGGCAGATACGCAGTATTTT. Translation: CASTIGLAGADTQYF.

The chain has TRBV7-9 and TRBJ1-2; no reliable D call. The germline CDR1 and CDR2 sequences are SEHNR and FQNEAQ (reference sequence). The CDR3 loop spans 14 amino acids. V lost 5 bases and J 3 bases, leaving 13 bases between the germline ends. For the CDR3, the DNA is TGTGCCAGCAGCCCAGGAGGGCAGCACTATGGCTACACCTTC. As protein: CASSPGGQHYGYTF.

The chain links TRBV3-1 to TRBJ2-4; tentative D call: TRBD1 (5 bases). V was trimmed by 4 bases and J by 0 bases, leaving 7 bases between them. The germline CDR1 and CDR2 sequences are LGHDT and YNNKEL (reference sequence). The length of the CDR3 is 14 residues. The CDR3 here is CASSPDRAKNIQYF. CDR3 in DNA: TGTGCCAGCAGCCCAGACAGAGCCAAAAACATTCAGTACTTC.

The chain employs TRBV28 and TRBJ2-3; tentatively, D is TRBD1 (5 bases). Trimming stripped 5 bases from V and 2 bases from J, with 14 bases between. Germline V gives CDR1 MDHEN, CDR2 SYDVKM. The CDR3 has 15 amino acids. CDR3 loop: CASSPRGVVTDTQYF. The CDR3 DNA reads as TGTGCCAGCAGTCCAAGGGGTGTTGTCACAGATACGCAGTATTTT.

CDR3 protein: CASSSYAGYYGYTF. As DNA, the CDR3 is TGTGCCAGCAGCTCTTACGCCGGGTACTATGGCTACACCTTC. This chain joins TRBV3-1 and TRBJ1-2; no clear D. This CDR3 is 14 amino acids long. In germline, CDR1 is LGHDT, CDR2 YNNKEL (reference sequence). Trimming removed 5 bases from V and 3 bases from J, with 13 bases in between.

This clonotype has only one observation. V and J are TRBV7-9 and TRBJ1-1, with D hard to call. The V and J ends lost 5 bases and 2 bases respectively, with 6 bases between them. The CDR3 runs to 12 residues. From germline, CDR1 is SEHNR and CDR2 FQNEAQ (reference sequence). The CDR3 loop reads CASSTTNTEAFF. The CDR3 DNA reads as TGTGCCAGCAGCACGACCAACACTGAAGCTTTCTTT. Complete variable domain (other parts from reference TRBV7-9 and TRBJ1-1): DTGVSQNPRHKITKRGQNVTFRCDPISEHNRLYWYRQTLGQGPEFLTYFQNEAQLEKSRLLSDRFSAERPKGSFSTLEIQRTEQGDSAMYLCASSTTNTEAFFGQGTRLTVV.

In its sample, this clonotype was seen once. The chain recombines TRBV12-3 or TRBV12-4 with TRBJ1-4, with D tentatively TRBD1 (6 bases). With 8 bases removed from V and 7 bases from J, the gap between germline ends came to 23 bases. CDR3 size: 16 residues. CDR3 sequence reads: CASGLQGTYPREKLFF. Here the CDR3 DNA reads TGTGCCAGCGGCCTACAGGGAACTTACCCGCGTGAAAAACTGTTTTTT.

This chain joins TRBV28 and TRBJ2-1; D remains unclear. The CDR3 is 11 residues long. Between the trimmed V and J ends, which lost 6 bases and 14 bases, there was a span of 14 bases. Per the germline V gene, CDR1 is MDHEN and CDR2 is SYDVKM. CDR3 bases: TGTGCCAGCAGAGAAGGTGTTAGAGAGTTCTTC. It encodes CASREGVREFF.

The V call is TRBV2, the J call TRBJ2-3, with D unclear. In germline, CDR1 is SNHLY, CDR2 FYNNEI. V was trimmed by 6 bases and J by 2 bases, leaving 9 bases between them. The CDR3 contains 13 residues. The DNA for the CDR3 is TGTGCCAGCAGACGAAGGACCACAGATACGCAGTATTTT. Encoded protein: CASRRRTTDTQYF.

The chain joins TRBV29-1 to TRBJ1-1, with a possible D match to TRBD1 (6 bases). The V end was cut by 7 bases, the J end by 4 bases, with 19 bases between. This CDR3 region has 14 residues. Germline V gene sequence: CDR1 SQVTM, CDR2 ANQGSEA. The CDR3 spells CSAVKGGQVTEAFF. The CDR3 DNA reads TGCAGCGCCGTCAAGGGGGGGCAGGTCACTGAAGCTTTCTTT.

The chain joins TRBV5-6 to TRBJ2-5; possibly TRBD1 for D (6 bases). CDR3 length: 14 amino acids. V was pared by 2 bases and J by 4 bases, with 12 bases between. Germline CDR1 reads SGHDT; CDR2 reads YYEEEE. CDR3 loop: CASSFAGVRETQYF. CDR3 nucleotide sequence: TGTGCCAGCAGCTTTGCAGGGGTTCGAGAGACCCAGTACTTC.